This TCR beta chain comes out of a study of blood T cell repertoires in COVID-19. Study context: The United States, Italy and Spain supplied acute and convalescent COVID-19 samples.

Study processing details: The authors estimated nucleated cell counts from reference gene primer amplification. Data came from immunoSEQ multiplex PCR; TCRdb stores just in-frame clones and leaves some out. V and J calls and clone size follow that table, whereas D and trimming were derived from the DNA. The sample consists of about 81,000 clones, about 95% of them appearing once. The CDR3 extends over 14 amino acids. With 0 bases removed from V and 5 bases from J, the gap between germline ends came to 10 bases. Germline loops: CDR1 LGHNA, CDR2 YNFKEQ. The sequence derives from a human donor with active COVID-19. The donor label of this sample is uncertain. The J gene is TRBJ1-2, the V gene TRBV4-2; D is possibly TRBD1 (6 bases). The sequencing input was peripheral blood. CDR3 in amino acids: CASSQDTGQYGYTF. CDR3 sequence (DNA): TGTGCCAGCAGCCAAGATACAGGGCAATATGGCTACACCTTC.